The 21 T cell receptor beta chains below come from one sample, sequenced in a study of metastatic and nonmetastatic thyroid tumors. No patient had received any treatment before thyroid surgery. TCRdb reanalyzed the PCR reads via MiXCR. The table lists more than 10,000 clones, 27% of them singletons. Sequencing was carried out using tumor tissue. These receptors all stem from a female donor with papillary thyroid cancer or a benign thyroid nodule (not recorded which). Some clones in this sample may be carry-over from other donors' samples.

This clone has a count of ten or more. V and J are TRBV19 and TRBJ2-7; perhaps TRBD1 as D (6 bases). V lost 4 bases to trimming and J lost 3 bases, with 13 bases between them. The CDR3 is 14 residues long. Germline CDR1 is LNHDA and CDR2 is SQIVND (reference sequence). The CDR3 coding sequence is TGTGCCAGTAGTAACACAGACAGGCTCTACGAGCAGTACTTC. As protein: CASSNTDRLYEQYF.

This clone has at least ten counts. J is TRBJ2-3 and V is TRBV5-4; possibly TRBD2 for D (5 bases). Trimming pared 4 bases from V and 2 bases from J, leaving 11 bases between. The CDR3 runs to 14 residues. Germline V gives CDR1 SGHNT, CDR2 YYREEE (reference sequence). The CDR3 reads CASSPGFVTDTQYF. In DNA form, the CDR3 reads TGTGCCAGCAGCCCGGGATTCGTCACAGATACGCAGTATTTT.

This clone has ten or more counts. This chain joins TRBV20-1 and TRBJ2-7; tentatively, D is TRBD2 (5 bases). Looked up from germline, CDR1 is DFQATT and CDR2 is SNEGSKA (reference sequence). Trimming stripped 6 bases from V and 7 bases from J, with 19 bases between. This CDR3 region has 13 residues. The CDR3 bases are TGCAGTGCCACGGGATTTCTCTCGGGAGAGCAGTACTTC. Encoded protein: CSATGFLSGEQYF.

As concerns this clone: A much larger clone lies a single base off, so this may be a read error. The chain employs TRBV12-5 and TRBJ1-2; D is unclear. The CDR3 is 15 residues long. V was clipped by 6 bases and J by 2 bases, with 16 bases between them. Germline CDR1 reads LGHNT; CDR2 reads FRNRAP. The CDR3 sequence is CASGLPSHRNYGYTF. The CDR3 nucleotides read TGTGCTAGTGGCCTTCCCTCGCATAGGAACTATGGCTACACCTTC.

This clone was seen repeatedly, ten times or more. The chain combines TRBV6-1 with TRBJ2-5; 13 bases fit TRBD2. This CDR3 is 15 amino acids long. V lost 6 bases, J lost 4 bases, and 5 bases stayed unmatched. Germline assignment: CDR1 MNHNS and CDR2 SASEGT. The CDR3 is CASSRLAGGGETQYF. The CDR3 nucleotides are TGTGCCAGCAGCCGACTAGCGGGAGGCGGAGAGACCCAGTACTTC.

This clone came up many times. This chain uses TRBV11-2 with TRBJ2-2; no clear D gene. V lost 3 bases, J lost 4 bases, and 9 bases lay in between. The CDR3 is made up of 14 amino acids. Germline V gene sequence: CDR1 SGHAT, CDR2 FQNNGV. Here the CDR3 reads CASSLSYTTGELFF. The CDR3 bases are TGTGCCAGCAGCTTGTCTTACACCACCGGGGAGCTGTTTTTT.

The sample holds many counts of this clone. J is TRBJ2-1 and V is TRBV3-1; possible D gene TRBD1, 6 bases. Germline loops: CDR1 LGHDT, CDR2 YNNKEL (reference sequence). Trimming took off 7 bases at V and 12 bases at J, with 19 bases between the two ends. This CDR3 is 13 amino acids long. This chain's CDR3 is CASTIAGTQTQFF. In DNA form, the CDR3 reads TGTGCCAGCACAATAGCCGGGACACAAACGCAGTTCTTC.

This clone was found a few times. The rearrangement links TRBV6-2 or TRBV6-3 to TRBJ2-5; perhaps TRBD2 as D (6 bases). This CDR3 region has 12 residues. Germline-derived CDR1 and CDR2 are MNHEY and SVGEGT. V lost 11 bases and J 5 bases, leaving 15 bases between the germline ends. CDR3 sequence reads: CAGRGNGETQYF. The CDR3 DNA is TGTGCCGGCCGCGGGAACGGGGAGACCCAGTACTTC.

Ten or more counts support this clone. V is TRBV28 and J is TRBJ2-7, with TRBD1 as a possible D gene (5 bases). Germline lookup yields CDR1 MDHEN and CDR2 SYDVKM. The length of the CDR3 is 12 residues. The germline V and J ends were trimmed by 8 bases and 2 bases, with 10 bases remaining between them. This CDR3 is CASGGRAYEQYF. Here the CDR3 DNA reads TGTGCCAGCGGCGGCAGGGCCTACGAGCAGTACTTC.

This rearrangement joins TRBV5-5 to TRBJ2-3; no firm D call. Looked up from germline, CDR1 is SGHKS and CDR2 is YYEKEE (reference sequence). The CDR3 is 14 amino acids. Deletions cut 2 bases from V and 3 bases from J, with 10 bases between. The CDR3 DNA reads TGTGCCAGCAGCTTCCCACTCGGGACAGATACGCAGTATTTT. Its translation is CASSFPLGTDTQYF.

This rearrangement joins TRBV24-1 to TRBJ2-7; D may be TRBD1 or TRBD2 (5 bases each). With 5 bases removed from V and 3 bases from J, the gap between germline ends came to 16 bases. The CDR3 runs to 15 residues. Per germline, CDR1 KGHDR and CDR2 SFDVKD. CDR3 nucleotides: TGTGCCACCAGTGCCGGGGCTATGGGTAACTACGAGCAGTACTTC. Protein: CATSAGAMGNYEQYF.

V gene TRBV4-3 combines with J gene TRBJ2-7, with 12 bases aligning to TRBD2. In germline, CDR1 is LGHNA, CDR2 YSLEER. Trimming removed 9 bases from V and 3 bases from J; junction bases left unmatched: 6. The length of the CDR3 is 14 residues. The CDR3 loop reads CASPTSGGYYEQYF. CDR3 DNA sequence: TGCGCCAGTCCGACTAGCGGGGGCTACTACGAGCAGTACTTC.

This clone was seen repeatedly, ten times or more. The J gene is TRBJ2-6, the V gene TRBV29-1, with unresolved D. The length of the CDR3 is 13 residues. V was pared by 3 bases and J by 0 bases, with 3 bases between. Per germline, CDR1 SQVTM and CDR2 ANQGSEA. The CDR3 spells CSVDSSGANVLTF. DNA of the CDR3: TGCAGCGTTGATAGCTCTGGGGCCAACGTCCTGACTTTC.

CDR3 amino acids: CASTSLQGYEQYF. CDR3 in DNA: TGTGCCAGCACAAGTTTACAGGGTTACGAGCAGTACTTC. The rearrangement links TRBV6-1 to TRBJ2-7, with D possibly matching TRBD1 (6 bases). The length of the CDR3 is 13 residues. The germline V and J ends were trimmed by 7 bases and 4 bases, with 14 bases remaining between them. CDR1 MNHNS and CDR2 SASEGT come from the germline V gene.

This clone came up a few times. J is TRBJ1-1 and V is TRBV6-1; 8 nucleotides line up with TRBD1. The CDR3 is 13 residues long. J gave up 5 bases and V 7 bases, and 6 bases lay outside the gene matches. In germline, CDR1 is MNHNS, CDR2 SASEGT. The chain's CDR3 is CASNADRVTEAFF. As DNA, the CDR3 is TGTGCCAGCAACGCGGACAGGGTGACTGAAGCTTTCTTT.

V gene TRBV11-2 combines with J gene TRBJ2-7, with 13 bases identical to TRBD2. CDR1 is SGHAT, CDR2 FQNNGV, per germline. The CDR3 is 16 residues long. Germline trimming cut 5 bases from V and 7 bases from J; bases unmatched to any gene: 11. This CDR3 is CASSPDRTSGSREQYF. The CDR3 nucleotides are TGTGCCAGCAGCCCCGACCGGACTAGCGGGAGTAGAGAGCAGTACTTC.

The chain links TRBV7-8 to TRBJ1-5; tentatively, D is TRBD1 (5 bases). The germline CDR1 and CDR2 sequences are SGHVS and FQNEAQ. V lost 1 base to trimming and J lost 6 bases, with 10 bases between them. The CDR3 covers 14 residues. The CDR3 nucleotides read TGTGCCAGCAGCTTAGTGCAGGGAGCTCAGCCCCAGCATTTT. It yields the protein CASSLVQGAQPQHF.

The CDR3 nucleotides are TGTGCCAGCAGCCAACTAAAAACAAACACTGAAGCTTTCTTT. Its translation is CASSQLKTNTEAFF. The rearrangement joins TRBV4-2 to TRBJ1-1; D not resolved. V was clipped by 2 bases and J by 2 bases, with 9 bases between them. This CDR3 has 14 residues. CDR1 LGHNA and CDR2 YNFKEQ come from the germline V gene.

The J gene is TRBJ2-2, the V gene TRBV20-1; D tentatively reads TRBD1 or TRBD2 (5 bases each). Germline-derived CDR1 and CDR2 are DFQATT and SNEGSKA (reference sequence). The CDR3 is 14 residues long. V lost 5 bases and J lost 6, with 16 bases in between. CDR3 protein: CSAPPPGTPGELFF. CDR3 in DNA: TGCAGTGCTCCTCCGCCCGGGACCCCCGGGGAGCTGTTTTTT.

This clone has ten or more counts. The V call is TRBV27, the J call TRBJ2-5; 11 positions agree with TRBD2. The germline V gene encodes CDR1 MNHEY and CDR2 SMNVEV (reference sequence). With 3 bases clipped from V and 6 bases from J, the junction kept 6 bases outside the gene matches. This CDR3 contains 15 residues. CDR3 coding DNA: TGTGCCAGCAGTTTTAGCGGGAGGGCCCTGAAGACCCAGTACTTC. This sequence encodes CASSFSGRALKTQYF.

In its sample, this clone was seen many times. The chain links TRBV11-2 to TRBJ2-5, with 9 bases aligning to TRBD1. The CDR3 is 14 amino acids. Germline V gene data show CDR1 as SGHAT and CDR2 as FQNNGV. Trimming at V came to 5 bases and at J to 5 bases, leaving 6 bases not matched to a gene. This CDR3 reads CASSRTGVWETQYF. CDR3 bases: TGTGCCAGCAGCCGGACAGGGGTGTGGGAGACCCAGTACTTC.